In this sample, the clone carrying this T cell receptor (beta chain) turned up a few times. Trimming removed 0 bases at V and 7 bases at J, with 24 bases between. CDR1 is SGHVS and CDR2 is FQNEAQ in the germline V gene. CDR3 length: 18 amino acids. This sample is drawn from a study of siplizumab effects on memory and regulatory T cells. Some clones are missing from TCRdb's copy, which holds only in-frame ones; the method was immunoSEQ multiplex PCR. The sample holds over 90,000 clones, roughly nine tenths seen once. The rearrangement uses TRBV7-8 and TRBJ1-1; a possible D gene is TRBD1 (6 bases). This clonotype originated in a human donor in good health. Sequencing was done on a sample of CD4+ T cells sorted from blood. CDR3 DNA: TGTGCCAGCAGCTTAGCGCTTTCCACTCGGGAACAGGGACTTGAAGCTTTCTTT. Its protein product is CASSLALSTREQGLEAFF.